This T cell receptor beta chain was retrieved from a study of blood T cells in healthy people across ages. Notes on the study in general: Leaving the PBMCs unsorted stopped any conclusive comparison of naive versus antigen-experienced cells. Researchers judged that diversity estimates from one million T cells fell short of true values. TCR beta diversity tracked closely with naive T cell percentage.

This clonotype was detected only a few times. Its antigen is unknown. V was cut by 3 bases and J by 3 bases, with 13 bases left in between. The CDR3 totals 15 residues. The V gene's germline CDR1 is SGHRS and CDR2 YFSETQ. Sample-barcoded 5' priming and a J-beta primer mix drove a second PCR of roughly 7 to 11 cycles. A 12-random-nucleotide template-switch adaptor tagged each cDNA molecule. Each CDR3 protein is one row after TCRdb ran MiXCR on the 5' RACE reads. The sample lists 660,000 or so distinct CDR3 sequences, 45% to 65% occurring once. This clonotype originated in a man between 60 and 75 years old in good health. The sequencing sample was made of blood. This rearrangement joins TRBV5-1 to TRBJ2-1, with D perhaps TRBD1 or TRBD2 (5 bases each). The CDR3 DNA reads as TGCGCCAGCAGCTCAGCCGGGACGGACTACAATGAGCAGTTCTTC. Protein product: CASSSAGTDYNEQFF.